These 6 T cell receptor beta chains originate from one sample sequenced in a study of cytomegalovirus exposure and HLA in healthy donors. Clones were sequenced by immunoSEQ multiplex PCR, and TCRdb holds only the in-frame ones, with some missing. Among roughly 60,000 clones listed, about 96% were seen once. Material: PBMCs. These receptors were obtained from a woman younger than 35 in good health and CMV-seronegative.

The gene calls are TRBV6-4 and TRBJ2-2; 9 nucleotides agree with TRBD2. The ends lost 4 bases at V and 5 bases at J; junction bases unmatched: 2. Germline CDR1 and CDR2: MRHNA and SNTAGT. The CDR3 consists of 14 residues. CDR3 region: CASSGLAGTGELFF. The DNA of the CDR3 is TGTGCCAGCAGTGGTCTAGCGGGGACCGGGGAGCTGTTTTTT.

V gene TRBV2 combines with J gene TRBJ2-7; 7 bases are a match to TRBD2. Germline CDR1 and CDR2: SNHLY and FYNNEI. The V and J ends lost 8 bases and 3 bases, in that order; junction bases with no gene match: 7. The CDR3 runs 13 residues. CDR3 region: CASWGGSRYEQYF. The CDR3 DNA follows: TGTGCCAGCTGGGGAGGGAGCCGCTACGAGCAGTACTTC.

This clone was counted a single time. For the CDR3, the DNA is TGTGCCAGCAGCTTTGTAGGAGGATACGAGCAGTACTTC. It translates to CASSFVGGYEQYF. The chain links TRBV7-9 to TRBJ2-7; D is perhaps TRBD2 (5 bases). Trimming stripped 3 bases from V and 4 bases from J, with 10 bases between. Germline lookup yields CDR1 SEHNR and CDR2 FQNEAQ (reference sequence). The CDR3 has 13 amino acids.

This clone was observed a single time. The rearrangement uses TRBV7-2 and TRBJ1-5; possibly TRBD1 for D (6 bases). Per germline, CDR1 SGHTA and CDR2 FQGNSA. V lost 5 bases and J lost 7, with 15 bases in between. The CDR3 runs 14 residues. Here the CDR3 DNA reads TGTGCCAGCAGCCCCTGGGGGCTGGGACAGCCCCAGCATTTT. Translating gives CASSPWGLGQPQHF.

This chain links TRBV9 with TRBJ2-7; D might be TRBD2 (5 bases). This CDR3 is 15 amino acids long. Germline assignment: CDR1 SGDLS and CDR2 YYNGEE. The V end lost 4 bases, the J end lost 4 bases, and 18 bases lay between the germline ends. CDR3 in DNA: TGTGCCAGCAGCCCCGGGGATGCCCTCCGTTACGAGCAGTACTTC. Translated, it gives CASSPGDALRYEQYF.

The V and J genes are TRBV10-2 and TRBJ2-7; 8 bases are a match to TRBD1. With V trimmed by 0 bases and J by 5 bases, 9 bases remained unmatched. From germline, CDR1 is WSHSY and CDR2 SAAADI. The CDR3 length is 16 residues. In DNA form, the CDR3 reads TGCGCCAGCAGTGAGTCGTGGCAGGGGGCGGCCCACGAGCAGTACTTC. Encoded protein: CASSESWQGAAHEQYF.